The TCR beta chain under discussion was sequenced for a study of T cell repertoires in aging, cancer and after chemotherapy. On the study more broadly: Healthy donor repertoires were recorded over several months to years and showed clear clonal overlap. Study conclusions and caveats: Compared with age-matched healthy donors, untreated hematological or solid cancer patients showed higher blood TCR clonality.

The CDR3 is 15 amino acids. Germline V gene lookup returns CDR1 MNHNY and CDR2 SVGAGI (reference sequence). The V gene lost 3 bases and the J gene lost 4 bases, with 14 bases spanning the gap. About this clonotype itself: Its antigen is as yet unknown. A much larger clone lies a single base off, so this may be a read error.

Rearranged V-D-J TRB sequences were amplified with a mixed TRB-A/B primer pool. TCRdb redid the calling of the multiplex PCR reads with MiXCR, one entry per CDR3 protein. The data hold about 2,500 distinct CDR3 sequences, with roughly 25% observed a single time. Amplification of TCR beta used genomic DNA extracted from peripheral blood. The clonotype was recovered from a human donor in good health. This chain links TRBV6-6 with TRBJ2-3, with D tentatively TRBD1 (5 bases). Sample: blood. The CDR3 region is CASSYEQGSSDTQYF. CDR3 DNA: TGTGCCAGCAGTTATGAGCAGGGTAGCTCAGATACGCAGTATTTT.